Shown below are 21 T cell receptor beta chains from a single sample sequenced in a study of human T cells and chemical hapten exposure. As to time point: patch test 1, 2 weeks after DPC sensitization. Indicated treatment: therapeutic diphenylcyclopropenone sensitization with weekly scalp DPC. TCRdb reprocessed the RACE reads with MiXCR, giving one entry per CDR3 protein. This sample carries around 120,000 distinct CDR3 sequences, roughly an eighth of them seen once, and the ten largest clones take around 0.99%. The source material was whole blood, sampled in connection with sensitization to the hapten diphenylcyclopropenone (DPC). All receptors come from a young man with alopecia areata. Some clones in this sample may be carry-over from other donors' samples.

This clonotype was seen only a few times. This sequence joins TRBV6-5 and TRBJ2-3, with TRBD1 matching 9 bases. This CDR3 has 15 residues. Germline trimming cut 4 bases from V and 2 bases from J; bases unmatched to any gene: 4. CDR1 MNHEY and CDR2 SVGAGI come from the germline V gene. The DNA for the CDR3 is TGTGCCAGCAGTTCCGGGACAGGGACCACAGATACGCAGTATTTT. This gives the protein CASSSGTGTTDTQYF.

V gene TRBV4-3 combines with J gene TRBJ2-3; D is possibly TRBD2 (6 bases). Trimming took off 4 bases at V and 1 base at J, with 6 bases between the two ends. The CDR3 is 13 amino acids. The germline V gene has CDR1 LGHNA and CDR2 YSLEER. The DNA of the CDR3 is TGCGCCAGCAGCCGGGAGGGCACAGATACGCAGTATTTT. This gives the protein CASSREGTDTQYF.

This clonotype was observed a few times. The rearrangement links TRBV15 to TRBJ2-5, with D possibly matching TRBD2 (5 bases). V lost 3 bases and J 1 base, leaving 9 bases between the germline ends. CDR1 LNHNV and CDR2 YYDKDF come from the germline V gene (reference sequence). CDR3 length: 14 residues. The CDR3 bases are TGTGCCACCAGCAGGAAGGACTCCCAAGAGACCCAGTACTTC. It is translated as CATSRKDSQETQYF.

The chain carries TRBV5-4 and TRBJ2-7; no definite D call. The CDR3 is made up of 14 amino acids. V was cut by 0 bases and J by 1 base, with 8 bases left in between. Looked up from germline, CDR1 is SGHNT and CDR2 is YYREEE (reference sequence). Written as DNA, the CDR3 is TGTGCCAGCAGCTTGGCCGGCGGTTCCTACGAGCAGTACTTC. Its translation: CASSLAGGSYEQYF.

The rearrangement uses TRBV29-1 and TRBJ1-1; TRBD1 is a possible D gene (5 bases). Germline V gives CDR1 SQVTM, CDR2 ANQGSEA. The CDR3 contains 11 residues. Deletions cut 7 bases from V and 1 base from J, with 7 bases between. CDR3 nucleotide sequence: TGCAGCGGTGGACAGAACACTGAAGCTTTCTTT. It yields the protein CSGGQNTEAFF.

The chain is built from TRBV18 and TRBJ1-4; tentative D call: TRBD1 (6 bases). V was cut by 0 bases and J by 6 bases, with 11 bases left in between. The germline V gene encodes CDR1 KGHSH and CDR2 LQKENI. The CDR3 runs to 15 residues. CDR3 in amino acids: CASSPPTGPDEKLFF. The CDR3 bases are TGTGCCAGCTCACCACCGACAGGTCCAGATGAAAAACTGTTTTTT.

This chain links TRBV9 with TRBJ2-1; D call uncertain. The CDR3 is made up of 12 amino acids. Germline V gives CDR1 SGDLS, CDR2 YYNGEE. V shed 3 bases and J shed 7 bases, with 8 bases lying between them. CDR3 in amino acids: CASSGGGNEQFF. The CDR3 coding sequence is TGTGCCAGCAGCGGGGGTGGGAATGAGCAGTTCTTC. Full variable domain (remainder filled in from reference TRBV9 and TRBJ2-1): DSGVTQTPKHLITATGQRVTLRCSPRSGDLSVYWYQQSLDQGLQFLIQYYNGEERAKGNILERFSAQQFPDLHSELNLSSLELGDSALYFCASSGGGNEQFFGPGTRLTVL.

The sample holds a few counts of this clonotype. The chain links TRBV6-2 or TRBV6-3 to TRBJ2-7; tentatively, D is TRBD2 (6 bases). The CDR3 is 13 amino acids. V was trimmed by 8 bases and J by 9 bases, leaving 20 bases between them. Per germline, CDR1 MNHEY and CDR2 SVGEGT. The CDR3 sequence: CASGSGPTRGQYV. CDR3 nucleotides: TGTGCCAGCGGCTCGGGACCTACGCGGGGGCAGTACGTC.

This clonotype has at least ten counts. CDR3 residues: CASSHGLHEQFF. The CDR3 DNA is TGTGCCAGCAGTCACGGGCTCCATGAGCAGTTCTTC. This chain uses TRBV6-1 with TRBJ2-1; D call uncertain. The CDR3 sequence is 12 residues long. Germline V gene sequence: CDR1 MNHNS, CDR2 SASEGT. V was clipped by 5 bases and J by 8 bases, with 10 bases between them.

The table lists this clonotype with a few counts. The CDR3 here is CATGDRLNEKLFF. CDR3 in DNA: TGTGCCACCGGAGACAGACTAAATGAAAAACTGTTTTTT. The V gene is TRBV15, the J gene TRBJ1-4, with D perhaps TRBD1 (5 bases). The germline V gene has CDR1 LNHNV and CDR2 YYDKDF (reference sequence). With 8 bases removed from V and 5 bases from J, the gap between germline ends came to 12 bases. This CDR3 spans 13 amino acids. Full variable domain (remainder filled in from reference TRBV15 and TRBJ1-4): DAMVIQNPRYQVTQFGKPVTLSCSQTLNHNVMYWYQQKSSQAPKLLFHYYDKDFNNEADTPDNFQSRRPNTSFCFLDIRSPGLGDTAMYLCATGDRLNEKLFFGSGTQLSVL.

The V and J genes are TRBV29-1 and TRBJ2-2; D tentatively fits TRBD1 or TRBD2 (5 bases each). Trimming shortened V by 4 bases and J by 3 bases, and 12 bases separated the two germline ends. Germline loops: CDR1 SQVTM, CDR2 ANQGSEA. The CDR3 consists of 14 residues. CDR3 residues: CSVGEGPDTGELFF. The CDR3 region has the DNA TGCAGCGTTGGAGAGGGGCCAGACACCGGGGAGCTGTTTTTT.

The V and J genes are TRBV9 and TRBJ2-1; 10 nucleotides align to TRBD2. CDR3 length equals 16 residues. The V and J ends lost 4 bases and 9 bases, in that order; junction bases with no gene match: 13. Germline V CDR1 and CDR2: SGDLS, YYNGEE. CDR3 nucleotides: TGTGCCAGCAGCCCCGCCCCGCTAGCGGGGGTTGTTGAGCAGTTCTTC. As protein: CASSPAPLAGVVEQFF.

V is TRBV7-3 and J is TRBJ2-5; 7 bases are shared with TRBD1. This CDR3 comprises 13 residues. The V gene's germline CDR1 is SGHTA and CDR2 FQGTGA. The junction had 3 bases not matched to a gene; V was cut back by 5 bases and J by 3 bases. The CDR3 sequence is CASSEGQEETQYF. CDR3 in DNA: TGTGCCAGCAGCGAAGGACAGGAAGAGACCCAGTACTTC.

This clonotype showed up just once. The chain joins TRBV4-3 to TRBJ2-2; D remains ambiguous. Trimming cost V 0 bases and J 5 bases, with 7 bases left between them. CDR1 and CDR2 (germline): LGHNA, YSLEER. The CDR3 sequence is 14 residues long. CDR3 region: CASSQDRPTGELFF. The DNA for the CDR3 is TGCGCCAGCAGCCAAGATAGGCCGACCGGGGAGCTGTTTTTT.

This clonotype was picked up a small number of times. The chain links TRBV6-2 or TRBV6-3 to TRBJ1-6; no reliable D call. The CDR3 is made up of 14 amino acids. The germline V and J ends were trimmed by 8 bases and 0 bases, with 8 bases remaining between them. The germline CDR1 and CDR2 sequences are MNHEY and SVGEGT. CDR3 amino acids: CASRPSSYNSPLHF. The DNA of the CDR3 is TGTGCCAGCCGTCCAAGCTCCTATAATTCACCCCTCCACTTT.

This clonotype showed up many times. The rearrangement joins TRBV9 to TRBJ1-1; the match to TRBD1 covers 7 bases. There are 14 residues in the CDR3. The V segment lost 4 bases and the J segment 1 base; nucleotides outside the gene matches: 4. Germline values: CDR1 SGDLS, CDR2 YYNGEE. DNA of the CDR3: TGTGCCAGCAGCATGGGACAGTCGAACACTGAAGCTTTCTTT. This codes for CASSMGQSNTEAFF.

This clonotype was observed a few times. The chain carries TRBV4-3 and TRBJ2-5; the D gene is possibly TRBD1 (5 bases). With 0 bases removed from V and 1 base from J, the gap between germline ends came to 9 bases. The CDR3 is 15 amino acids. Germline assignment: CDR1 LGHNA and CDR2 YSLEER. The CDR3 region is CASSQELGPQETQYF. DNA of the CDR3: TGCGCCAGCAGCCAAGAGCTGGGGCCCCAAGAGACCCAGTACTTC.

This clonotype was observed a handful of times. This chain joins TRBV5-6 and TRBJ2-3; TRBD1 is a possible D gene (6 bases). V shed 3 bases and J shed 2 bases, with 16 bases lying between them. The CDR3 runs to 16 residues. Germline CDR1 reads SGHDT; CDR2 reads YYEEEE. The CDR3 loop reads CASSYETGRITDTQYF. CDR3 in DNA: TGTGCCAGCAGCTACGAGACAGGTCGAATCACAGATACGCAGTATTTT.

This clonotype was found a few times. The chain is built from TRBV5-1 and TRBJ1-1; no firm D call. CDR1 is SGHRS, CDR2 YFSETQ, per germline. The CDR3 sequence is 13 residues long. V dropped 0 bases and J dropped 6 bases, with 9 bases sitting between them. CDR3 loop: CASSLVGLAEAFF. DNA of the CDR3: TGCGCCAGCAGCTTGGTAGGGTTGGCTGAAGCTTTCTTT.

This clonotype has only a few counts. DNA of the CDR3: TGTGCCAGCAGCCTAACAGGGGGGCTACACATGAACACTGAAGCTTTCTTT. It encodes CASSLTGGLHMNTEAFF. V is TRBV4-2 and J is TRBJ1-1, with 8 positions matching TRBD1. The CDR3 loop spans 17 amino acids. In germline, CDR1 is LGHNA, CDR2 YNFKEQ. V was pared by 4 bases and J by 0 bases, with 10 bases of the junction left unmatched.

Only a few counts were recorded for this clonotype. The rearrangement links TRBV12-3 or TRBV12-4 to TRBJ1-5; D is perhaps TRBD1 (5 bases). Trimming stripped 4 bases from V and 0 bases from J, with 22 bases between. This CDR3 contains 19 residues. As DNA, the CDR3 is TGTGCCAGCAGTTCCTCAGGGTTTCCCACCCCAAATAGCAATCAGCCCCAGCATTTT. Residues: CASSSSGFPTPNSNQPQHF.